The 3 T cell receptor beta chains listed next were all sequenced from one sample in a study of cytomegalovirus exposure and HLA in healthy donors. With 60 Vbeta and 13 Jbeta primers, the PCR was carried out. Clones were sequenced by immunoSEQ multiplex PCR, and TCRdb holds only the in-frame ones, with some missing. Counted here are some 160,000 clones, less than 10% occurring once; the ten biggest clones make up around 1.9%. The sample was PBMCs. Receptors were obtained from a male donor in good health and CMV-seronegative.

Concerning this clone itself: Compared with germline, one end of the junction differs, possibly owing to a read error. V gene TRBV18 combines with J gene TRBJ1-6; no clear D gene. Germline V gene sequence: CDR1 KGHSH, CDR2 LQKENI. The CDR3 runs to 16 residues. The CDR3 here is CASSPLESSYNSLLHF. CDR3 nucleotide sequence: TGTGCCAGCTCACCATTAGAAAGCTCCTATAATTCACTCCTCCACTTT.

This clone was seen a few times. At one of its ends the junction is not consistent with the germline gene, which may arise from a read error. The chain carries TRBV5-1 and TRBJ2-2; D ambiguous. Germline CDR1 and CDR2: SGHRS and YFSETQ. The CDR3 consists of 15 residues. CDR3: CASTLETNNTGELFF. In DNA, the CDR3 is TGCGCCAGCACCTTGGAGACAAATAACACCGGGGAGCTGTTTTTT.

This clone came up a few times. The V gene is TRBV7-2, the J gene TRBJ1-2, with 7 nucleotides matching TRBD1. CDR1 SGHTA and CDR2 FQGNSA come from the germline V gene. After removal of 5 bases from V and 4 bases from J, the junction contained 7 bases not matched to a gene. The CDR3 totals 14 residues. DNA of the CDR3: TGTGCCAGCAGCCCCGGGACAGAGTCCTATGGCTACACCTTC. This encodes CASSPGTESYGYTF.